Following are 14 T cell receptor beta chains from one sample sequenced in a study of T cell responses to AZD1222 COVID-19 vaccine. Measured with immunoSEQ multiplex PCR; TCRdb has only the in-frame clones, and not every one. The sample consists of tens of thousands of clones, roughly 87% of them appearing once. Material: peripheral blood, obtained 28 days after the second AZD1222 dose. All receptors derive from an adult who received the AZD1222 COVID-19 vaccine.

The chain carries TRBV5-6 and TRBJ2-6, with 8 nucleotides matching TRBD1. The CDR3 length is 16 residues. Germline assignment: CDR1 SGHDT and CDR2 YYEEEE. Trimming took 4 bases from V and 3 from J; bases not matched to a gene: 6. The CDR3 DNA follows: TGTGCCAGCAGCGGGACAGGTCCGGGTGGGGCCAACGTCCTGACTTTC. This encodes CASSGTGPGGANVLTF.

V is TRBV4-1 and J is TRBJ1-5; TRBD1 matches at 8 bases. The CDR3 is 15 amino acids. Looked up from germline, CDR1 is MGHRA and CDR2 is YSYEKL. Trimming cost V 2 bases and J 9 bases; bases outside gene matches: 9. In nucleotides, the CDR3 is TGCGCCAGCAGCCAAATTGGGGGGGGGACAGGGCCCCAGCATTTT. Its protein product is CASSQIGGGTGPQHF.

Written as DNA, the CDR3 is TGCGCCAGCAGCCCCGGGGATCACTATGGCTACACCTTC. Protein: CASSPGDHYGYTF. The chain joins TRBV5-1 to TRBJ1-2; D ambiguous. The CDR3 runs to 13 residues. V lost 4 bases and J 3 bases, leaving 10 bases between the germline ends. Per the germline V gene, CDR1 is SGHRS and CDR2 is YFSETQ.

The gene calls are TRBV12-5 and TRBJ1-1; no firm D call. The CDR3 is 17 residues long. Germline V lookup: CDR1 LGHNT, CDR2 FRNRAP. Trimming pared 0 bases from V and 0 bases from J, leaving 14 bases between. CDR3 nucleotides: TGTGCTAGTGGTTTGGTACTTGGGCCCCGTTTGAACACTGAAGCTTTCTTT. As protein: CASGLVLGPRLNTEAFF. Drawing the rest from reference TRBV12-5 and TRBJ1-1, the complete variable domain is DARVTQTPRHKVTEMGQEVTMRCQPILGHNTVFWYRQTMMQGLELLAYFRNRAPLDDSGMPKDRFSAEMPDATLATLKIQPSEPRDSAVYFCASGLVLGPRLNTEAFFGQGTRLTVV.

The chain employs TRBV10-3 and TRBJ1-1, with D possibly matching TRBD1 (6 bases). Germline loops: CDR1 ENHRY, CDR2 SYGVKD. V was shortened by 3 bases and J by 7 bases, with 12 bases between the two germline ends. The CDR3 spans 13 residues. Here the CDR3 reads CAISDIGQNEAFF. The CDR3 DNA reads TGTGCCATCAGTGATATCGGACAGAATGAAGCTTTCTTT.

V and J are TRBV6-1 and TRBJ1-4; D not resolved. Germline lookup yields CDR1 MNHNS and CDR2 SASEGT. V lost 2 bases and J 0 bases, leaving 16 bases between the germline ends. The CDR3 extends over 18 amino acids. CDR3 residues: CASSEWARSTATNEKLFF. In DNA, the CDR3 is TGTGCCAGCAGTGAATGGGCACGGAGTACAGCAACTAATGAAAAACTGTTTTTT.

This chain uses TRBV10-3 with TRBJ2-1; D might be TRBD1 (6 bases). The CDR3 runs 13 residues. The germline gives CDR1 ENHRY, CDR2 SYGVKD. Trimming removed 4 bases at V and 3 bases at J, with 7 bases between. The CDR3 protein is CAISGGGYNEQFF. CDR3 in DNA: TGTGCCATCAGTGGAGGGGGCTACAATGAGCAGTTCTTC.

This clone came up once. V gene TRBV6-5 combines with J gene TRBJ1-2; the D gene is possibly TRBD1 (5 bases). Deletions cut 6 bases from V and 2 bases from J, with 13 bases between. The CDR3 is made up of 14 amino acids. Germline CDR1 and CDR2: MNHEY and SVGAGI. CDR3: CASRGGAANYGYTF. The CDR3 coding sequence is TGTGCCAGCAGGGGGGGTGCGGCAAACTATGGCTACACCTTC.

The J gene is TRBJ1-1, the V gene TRBV19, with 9 positions matching TRBD1. Germline V gene data show CDR1 as LNHDA and CDR2 as SQIVND (reference sequence). The CDR3 length is 15 residues. The J segment lost 1 base and the V segment lost 5 bases, leaving 5 bases of the junction unmatched. The CDR3 nucleotides are TGTGCCAGTAGTGTTACAGGGGGCCCGAACACTGAAGCTTTCTTT. Translating it yields CASSVTGGPNTEAFF.

The DNA for the CDR3 is TGTGCCAGCAGCTCGGGACAGACTAAAAACTATGGCTACACCTTC. Its protein is CASSSGQTKNYGYTF. J is TRBJ1-2 and V is TRBV11-2, with 7 bases fitting TRBD1. Germline V gene data show CDR1 as SGHAT and CDR2 as FQNNGV. CDR3 length equals 15 residues. Trimming at V came to 4 bases and at J to 2 bases, leaving 7 bases not matched to a gene.

V is TRBV3-1 (or the pseudogene TRBV3-2) and J is TRBJ2-7, with TRBD2 matching 7 bases. Germline CDR1 LGHDT, CDR2 YNNKEL (reference sequence). The CDR3 has 14 amino acids. V shed 4 bases, J shed 4 bases, and the junction held 7 bases outside the gene matches. The chain's CDR3 is CASSPPSGLYEQYF. The CDR3 DNA is TGTGCCAGCAGCCCCCCTAGCGGCCTTTACGAGCAGTACTTC.

The rearrangement joins TRBV5-1 to TRBJ1-3; 8 bases agree with TRBD1. The CDR3 is 16 residues long. The V and J ends lost 0 bases and 7 bases, in that order; junction bases with no gene match: 9. From germline, CDR1 is SGHRS and CDR2 YFSETQ. The CDR3 coding sequence is TGCGCCAGCAGCTTGGCCCCCGGACAGGGAGCGAACACCATATATTTT. Translated: CASSLAPGQGANTIYF.

Only one count was recorded for this clone. The CDR3 DNA is TGTGCCACCAGTGGGAACCCGGTGGGTTTTAGCGGGAGTTGGTCCTACGAGCAGTACGTC. Translated: CATSGNPVGFSGSWSYEQYV. The chain links TRBV24-1 to TRBJ2-7; the match to TRBD2 covers 9 bases. Per the germline V gene, CDR1 is KGHDR and CDR2 is SFDVKD. V was clipped by 5 bases and J by 1 base; unmatched bases: 20. The CDR3 consists of 20 residues.

The DNA of the CDR3 is TGTGCCAGCAGTTTTCGGGGTTCTGGAAACACCATATATTTT. This sequence encodes CASSFRGSGNTIYF. The V and J genes are TRBV27 and TRBJ1-3; D is unresolved. V lost 3 bases to trimming and J lost 1 base, with 7 bases between them. Germline CDR1 and CDR2: MNHEY and SMNVEV (reference sequence). The CDR3 is 14 amino acids.